The clone carrying this T cell receptor beta chain has only a few counts. Per the authors' pipeline: How many nucleated cells were present was estimated from reference gene primer amplification. Produced via immunoSEQ multiplex PCR; TCRdb's table is partial and in-frame only. The V and J calls and clone size were taken over from that table, and D and trimming were inferred from the DNA. The sample holds 95,000 to 150,000 clones, 85% to 90% seen once. This sample was taken from a study of blood T cell repertoires in COVID-19. Study-level information: PBMCs, B-cell-depleted T cells, or T cells provided the cDNA or gDNA that made up the material.

Per the germline V gene, CDR1 is SQVTM and CDR2 is ANQGSEA. V dropped 4 bases and J dropped 4; count of bases not matched to a gene: 8. CDR3 length: 15 amino acids. Sequenced input: peripheral blood. The TCR comes from a man aged 80 or over with acute or convalescent COVID-19. The chain has TRBV29-1 and TRBJ2-1; 9 bases fit TRBD2. CDR3 bases: TGCAGCGTTGTTGGGAGCGGGAGGTCGTACAATGAGCAGTTCTTC. This encodes CSVVGSGRSYNEQFF.